A selection of T cell receptor beta chains follows, all from one sample in a study of cytomegalovirus exposure and HLA in healthy donors. Sequenced by immunoSEQ multiplex PCR; TCRdb stores in-frame clones only, minus some. The sample carries 95,000 to 150,000 clones, roughly 70% recorded once. Sequenced: PBMCs. These receptors originate from a man aged 25 to 40 in good health and CMV-seronegative. The CDR3 runs from the conserved cysteine through the conserved F or W. The order of the fields is V gene, D gene, J gene, clone size, CDR3 DNA, CDR3 protein. D genes are given only for firm matches. Only part of the rows carry a size: once, few, many, or a class if the clone is expanded.

TRBV27	-	TRBJ1-5	-	TGTGCCAGCGGTCAGTCTAGCAATCAGCCCCAGCATTTT	CASGQSSNQPQHF
TRBV19	TRBD2	TRBJ2-1	few	TGTGCCAGTAGTATCCCCGGGGGGGCCGATGAGCAGTTCTTC	CASSIPGGADEQFF
TRBV5-1	TRBD2	TRBJ2-3	-	TGCGCCAGCAGCTTAGGACTAGCGGGGGTGGATACGCAGTATTTT	CASSLGLAGVDTQYF
TRBV11-2	TRBD1	TRBJ2-7	-	TGTGCCAGCAGCCCAGGGACAGGTTACGAGCAGTACTTC	CASSPGTGYEQYF
TRBV30	-	TRBJ1-4	-	TGTGCCTGCGCCGCGGACAGCTATAATGAAAAACTGTTTTTT	CACAADSYNEKLFF
TRBV28	TRBD2	TRBJ2-5	few	TGTGCCAGCAGCCCCCCAGTCGGGGCTAGCGGGCAGACCCAGTACTTC	CASSPPVGASGQTQYF
TRBV7-9	-	TRBJ1-1	-	TGTTCCAGCAGCTCCTGGGAGCCTGAGAACACTGAAGCTTTCTTT	CSSSSWEPENTEAFF
TRBV6-6	-	TRBJ2-7	-	TGTGCCAGCAGTTACAACGGGGGCTACGAGCAGTACTTC	CASSYNGGYEQYF
TRBV5-6	TRBD1	TRBJ1-2	-	TGTGCCACCAAGACAGGGTCCAACTATGGCTACACCTTC	CATKTGSNYGYTF
TRBV4-1	-	TRBJ2-3	few	TGCGCCAGCAGCCCCGAGGGAGATACGCAGTATTTT	CASSPEGDTQYF
TRBV9	TRBD1	TRBJ1-2	-	TGTGCCAGCGGGGTTACAGGGGGTAACTATGGCTACACCTTC	CASGVTGGNYGYTF
TRBV9	TRBD1	TRBJ2-3	once	TGTGCCAGCAGCCCGCCCAGGACAGGGGGCACAGATACGCAGTATTTT	CASSPPRTGGTDTQYF
TRBV7-8	TRBD1	TRBJ1-3	-	TGTGCCAGCAGCTTACGTCACAGGGGCAACTCTGGAAACACCATATATTTT	CASSLRHRGNSGNTIYF
TRBV7-8	TRBD1	TRBJ1-2	-	TGTGCCAGCAGCGCACTCACGGCGGGACAGGGGACCTATGGCTACACCTTC	CASSALTAGQGTYGYTF
TRBV28	TRBD1	TRBJ1-4	-	TGTGCCAGCAGCCTTGACAGGGGGTGGAGTAATGAAAAACTGTTTTTT	CASSLDRGWSNEKLFF
TRBV7-2	-	TRBJ2-1	-	TGTGCCAGCAGCTTAGACAGATACAATGAGCAGTTCTTC	CASSLDRYNEQFF
TRBV11-2	-	TRBJ1-3	once	TGTGCCAGCAGCGATACCCCTTACAGGGCGATCTCTGGAAACACCATATATTTT	CASSDTPYRAISGNTIYF
TRBV20-1	-	TRBJ2-7	-	TGCAGTGCTAACGGCGGGGCCGAGCAGTACTTC	CSANGGAEQYF
TRBV6-4	-	TRBJ1-1	-	TGTGCCAGCAGTGACAGAGTCAACACTGAAGCTTTCTTT	CASSDRVNTEAFF
TRBV5-1	TRBD1	TRBJ2-1	-	TGCGCCAGCAGCCTGACAGGGGGGTCCAATGAGCAGTTCTTC	CASSLTGGSNEQFF
TRBV27	TRBD1	TRBJ1-2	-	TGTGCCAGCAGTTTAATACAGGGGGAAGGCTACACCTTC	CASSLIQGEGYTF
TRBV6-6	TRBD1	TRBJ2-7	few	TGTGCCAGCAGTTCGGGACAGGGGCACGAGCAGTACTTC	CASSSGQGHEQYF
TRBV28	-	TRBJ2-7	few	TGTGCCAGCAACCCGGCGGGGTCGTACGAGCAGTACTTC	CASNPAGSYEQYF